This entry is about one T cell receptor (beta chain). Its antigen is not identified. Primers: 60 Vbeta forward and 13 Jbeta reverse. The table came from immunoSEQ multiplex PCR; TCRdb's copy has only in-frame clones and leaves some out. This sample has fewer than 200,000 clones; about 80% occur once, and the top ten carry about 2.2%. These data are taken from a study of cytomegalovirus exposure and HLA in healthy donors. Overall study results and limits: In an earlier analysis, productive rearrangement rates for most beta V segments clustered near 87% or 30%. According to the study, roughly 160 TCR beta chains were cytomegalovirus-associated. Across HLA loci, a later analysis found differing TCR association rates, with DRB1 most and HLA-C fewest.

This CDR3 has 13 amino acids. Germline V gene sequence: CDR1 SGHRS, CDR2 YFSETQ. Trimming at V came to 4 bases and at J to 7 bases, leaving 7 bases not matched to a gene. The TCR comes from a woman between 25 and 40 years old in good health and CMV-seronegative. The rearrangement links TRBV5-1 to TRBJ1-2; 7 bases align to TRBD1. Sequenced input: PBMCs. The CDR3, as DNA: TGCGCCAGCAGCGCCGGGACAGACCGTGGCTACACCTTC. As protein: CASSAGTDRGYTF.